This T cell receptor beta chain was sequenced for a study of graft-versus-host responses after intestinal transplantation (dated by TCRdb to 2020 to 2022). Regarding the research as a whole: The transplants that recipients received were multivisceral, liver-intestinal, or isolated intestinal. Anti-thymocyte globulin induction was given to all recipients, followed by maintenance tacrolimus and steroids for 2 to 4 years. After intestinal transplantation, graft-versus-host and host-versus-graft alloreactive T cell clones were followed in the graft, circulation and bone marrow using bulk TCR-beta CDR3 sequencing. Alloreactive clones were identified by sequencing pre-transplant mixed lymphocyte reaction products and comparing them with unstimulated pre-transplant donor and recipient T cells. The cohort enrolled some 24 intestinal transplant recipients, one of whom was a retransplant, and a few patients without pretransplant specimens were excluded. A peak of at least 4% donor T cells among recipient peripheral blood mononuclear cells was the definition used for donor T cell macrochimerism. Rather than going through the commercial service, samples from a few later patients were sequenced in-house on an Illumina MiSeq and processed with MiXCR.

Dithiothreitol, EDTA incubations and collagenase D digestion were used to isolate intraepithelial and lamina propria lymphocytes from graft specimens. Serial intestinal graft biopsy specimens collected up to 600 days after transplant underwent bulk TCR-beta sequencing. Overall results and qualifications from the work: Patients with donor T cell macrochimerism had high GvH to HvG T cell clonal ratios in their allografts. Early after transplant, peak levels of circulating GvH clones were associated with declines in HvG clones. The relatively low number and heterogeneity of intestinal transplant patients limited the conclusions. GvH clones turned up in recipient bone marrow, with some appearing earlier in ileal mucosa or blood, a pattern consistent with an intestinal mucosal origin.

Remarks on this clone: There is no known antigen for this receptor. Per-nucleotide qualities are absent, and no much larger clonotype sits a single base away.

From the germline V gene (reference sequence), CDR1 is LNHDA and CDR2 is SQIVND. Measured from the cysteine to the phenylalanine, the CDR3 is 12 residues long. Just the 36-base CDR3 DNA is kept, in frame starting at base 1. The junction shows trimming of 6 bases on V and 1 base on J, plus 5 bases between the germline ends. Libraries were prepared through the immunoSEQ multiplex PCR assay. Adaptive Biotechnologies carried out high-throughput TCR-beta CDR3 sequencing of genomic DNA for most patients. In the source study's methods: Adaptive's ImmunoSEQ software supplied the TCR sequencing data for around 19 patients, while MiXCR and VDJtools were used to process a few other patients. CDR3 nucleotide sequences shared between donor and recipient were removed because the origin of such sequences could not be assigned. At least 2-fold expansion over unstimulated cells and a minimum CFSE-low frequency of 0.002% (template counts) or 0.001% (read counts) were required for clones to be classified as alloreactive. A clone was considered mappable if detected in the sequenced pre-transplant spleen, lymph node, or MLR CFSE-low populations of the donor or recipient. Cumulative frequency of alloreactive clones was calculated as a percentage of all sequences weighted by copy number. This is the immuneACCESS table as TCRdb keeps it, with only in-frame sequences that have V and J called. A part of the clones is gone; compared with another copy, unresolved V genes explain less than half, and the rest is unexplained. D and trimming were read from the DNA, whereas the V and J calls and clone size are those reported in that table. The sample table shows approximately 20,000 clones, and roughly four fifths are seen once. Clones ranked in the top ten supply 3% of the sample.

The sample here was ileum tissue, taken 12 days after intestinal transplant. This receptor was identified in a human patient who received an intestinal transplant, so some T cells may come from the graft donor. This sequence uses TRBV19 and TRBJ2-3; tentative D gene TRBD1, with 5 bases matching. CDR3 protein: CASRGRTDTQYF. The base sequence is TGTGCCAGTAGGGGGCGCACAGATACGCAGTATTTT.